Here is one T cell receptor beta chain with its context. This sample is part of a study of blood T cell repertoires in COVID-19. Overall study: The cDNA or gDNA used as material had been derived from T cells, B-cell-depleted T cells, or PBMCs.

As originally analysed: Counts of nucleated cells, estimated from reference gene primer amplification, were obtained. Assay used: immunoSEQ multiplex PCR; TCRdb lists only in-frame clones, some missing. That table supplies the V and J calls and clone size; D and trimming were determined from the DNA. The sample holds 150,000 to 200,000 clones, approximately 90% seen once. The V gene's germline CDR1 is SGDLS and CDR2 YYNGEE. The CDR3 spans 13 residues. The germline V and J ends were trimmed by 0 bases and 4 bases, with 5 bases remaining between them. This clonotype was sampled from a man aged 30-40 years with COVID-19, enrolled during active disease. The sequenced sample was peripheral blood. V usage is TRBV9 and J usage is TRBJ2-1; D gene unclear. The chain's CDR3 is CASSVGDYNEQFF. CDR3 DNA sequence: TGTGCCAGCAGCGTAGGAGATTACAATGAGCAGTTCTTC.